The next 8 T cell receptor beta chains were all read from a single sample in a study of T cell repertoires in cytomegalovirus infection. TCRdb fed the reads into MiXCR, producing one record per CDR3 protein. This table holds around 130,000 distinct CDR3 sequences, 20% to 30% found once. These receptors have no identified antigens. The specimen was PBMCs, sequenced either directly or after in vitro stimulation (not recorded which). The receptors stem from a human donor in good health (CMV status not recorded). Some clones in this sample may be carry-over from other donors' samples.

In its sample, this clonotype was seen a few times. The CDR3 protein is CASSLSGGASGEQYF. CDR3 coding DNA: TGTGCCAGCAGTTTATCAGGGGGCGCGTCCGGCGAGCAGTACTTC. This rearrangement joins TRBV27 to TRBJ2-7; 7 bases are shared with TRBD1. Germline assignment: CDR1 MNHEY and CDR2 SMNVEV (reference sequence). The CDR3 contains 15 residues. With V trimmed by 0 bases and J by 6 bases, 8 bases remained unmatched.

This clonotype has ten or more counts. This chain uses TRBV7-2 with TRBJ2-1; TRBD2 agrees at 7 bases. Trimming took 1 base from V and 5 from J; bases not matched to a gene: 8. The CDR3 extends over 16 amino acids. In germline, CDR1 is SGHTA, CDR2 FQGNSA. The CDR3 DNA follows: TGTGCCAGCAGCTTAGTTCGGCTAGCGGCCAACAATGAGCAGTTCTTC. Residues: CASSLVRLAANNEQFF.

This clonotype was picked up a small number of times. The chain carries TRBV7-8 and TRBJ2-1; TRBD2 aligns across 9 bases. Germline-derived CDR1 and CDR2 are SGHVS and FQNEAQ. The junction had 13 bases not matched to a gene; V was cut back by 0 bases and J by 4 bases. CDR3 length: 19 residues. The CDR3 region has the DNA TGTGCCAGCAGCTTAGCCCAAATGGTCGGCGGGGGGGGATACAATGAGCAGTTCTTC. As protein: CASSLAQMVGGGGYNEQFF.

V usage is TRBV6-1 and J usage is TRBJ2-4, with D maybe TRBD2 (5 bases). CDR1 MNHNS and CDR2 SASEGT come from the germline V gene. The CDR3 extends over 16 amino acids. V lost 5 bases, J lost 4 bases, and 18 bases lay in between. The CDR3 reads CASSYPPQAEKNIQYF. The CDR3 nucleotides read TGTGCCAGCAGTTACCCCCCTCAAGCGGAAAAAAACATTCAGTACTTC.

In its sample, this clonotype was seen a few times. The chain links TRBV19 to TRBJ1-5, with unresolved D. CDR1 is LNHDA and CDR2 is SQIVND in the germline V gene (reference sequence). The CDR3 length is 13 residues. V lost 4 bases and J 5 bases, leaving 9 bases between the germline ends. CDR3 in DNA: TGTGCCAGTAGTAGAGGTAGATATCAGCCCCAGCATTTT. It codes for CASSRGRYQPQHF.

The CDR3 region is CASSPYGTGSYGYTF. CDR3 DNA: TGTGCCAGCAGTCCATATGGGACCGGGAGCTATGGCTACACCTTC. J is TRBJ1-2 and V is TRBV28; D is possibly TRBD1 (5 bases). V lost 5 bases and J 4 bases, leaving 17 bases between the germline ends. The germline V gene encodes CDR1 MDHEN and CDR2 SYDVKM. The CDR3 runs to 15 residues.

This clonotype has ten or more counts. The chain joins TRBV12-3 or TRBV12-4 to TRBJ2-2; TRBD2 agrees at 7 bases. This CDR3 region has 14 residues. Unmatched junction bases numbered 5, after V lost 8 bases and J lost 2 bases. CDR3 DNA sequence: TGTGCCAGCCGGGGGGTGATAAACACCGGGGAGCTGTTTTTT. Encoded protein: CASRGVINTGELFF.

The sample holds a few counts of this clonotype. The rearrangement links TRBV3-1 to TRBJ1-1, with D hard to call. Germline lookup yields CDR1 LGHDT and CDR2 YNNKEL (reference sequence). V dropped 0 bases and J dropped 11 bases, with 13 bases sitting between them. This CDR3 has 13 residues. CDR3 nucleotide sequence: TGTGCCAGCAGCCAAGAAATGGGTGGAGGGGCTTTCTTT. As protein: CASSQEMGGGAFF.